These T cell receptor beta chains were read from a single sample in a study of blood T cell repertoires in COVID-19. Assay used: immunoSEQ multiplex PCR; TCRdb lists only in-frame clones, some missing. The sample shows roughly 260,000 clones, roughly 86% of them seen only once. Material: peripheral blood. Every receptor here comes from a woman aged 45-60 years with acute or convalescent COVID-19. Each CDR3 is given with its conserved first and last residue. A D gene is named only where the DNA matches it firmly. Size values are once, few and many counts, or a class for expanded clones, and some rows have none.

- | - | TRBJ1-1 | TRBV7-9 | CASGGTERWGTEAFF | TGTGCCAGCGGGGGGACTGAACGTTGGGGCACTGAAGCTTTCTTT
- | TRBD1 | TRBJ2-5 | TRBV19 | CASSPWTGGQETQYF | TGTGCCAGTAGTCCCTGGACAGGGGGACAAGAGACCCAGTACTTC
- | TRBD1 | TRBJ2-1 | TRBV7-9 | CATSTGVEQFF | TGTGCCACAAGCACAGGGGTGGAGCAGTTCTTC
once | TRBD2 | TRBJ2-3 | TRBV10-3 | CAISDRVLAGGEGTQYF | TGTGCCATCAGTGATCGAGTCCTAGCGGGAGGAGAGGGTACGCAGTATTTT
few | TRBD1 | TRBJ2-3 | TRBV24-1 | CATSDLKGANTDTQYF | TGTGCCACCAGTGATTTGAAGGGGGCTAACACAGATACGCAGTATTTT
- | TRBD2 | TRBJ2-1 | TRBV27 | CASSFAGLAGDYNEQFF | TGTGCCAGCAGTTTCGCAGGACTAGCGGGTGACTACAATGAGCAGTTCTTC
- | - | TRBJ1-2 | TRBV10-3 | CAISEVGEGYGYTF | TGTGCCATCAGTGAGGTAGGGGAAGGCTATGGCTACACCTTC
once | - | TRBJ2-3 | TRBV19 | CASSKQGADTQYF | TGTGCCAGTAGTAAGCAAGGGGCCGATACGCAGTATTTT
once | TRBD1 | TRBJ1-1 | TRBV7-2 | CASSLVGRQGAPAFF | TGTGCCAGCAGCTTAGTTGGGAGACAGGGGGCGCCGGCTTTCTTT
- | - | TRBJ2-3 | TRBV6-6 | CASSRRGGGNTDTQYF | TGTGCCAGCAGTCGAAGAGGGGGCGGGAACACAGATACGCAGTATTTT
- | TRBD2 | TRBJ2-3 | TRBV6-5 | CASSYSTSGSTDTQYF | TGTGCCAGCAGTTACTCCACTAGCGGTAGCACAGATACGCAGTATTTT
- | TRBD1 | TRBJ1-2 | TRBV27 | CASSFWTGGGYTF | TGTGCCAGCAGTTTCTGGACAGGGGGTGGCTACACCTTC
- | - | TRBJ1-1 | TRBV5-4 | CASSPLIPTNTEAFF | TGTGCCAGCAGCCCCCTAATTCCCACGAACACTGAAGCTTTCTTT
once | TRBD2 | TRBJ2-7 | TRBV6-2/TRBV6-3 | CASSVTSGAKYEQYF | TGTGCCAGCAGTGTGACTAGCGGAGCCAAATACGAGCAGTACTTC
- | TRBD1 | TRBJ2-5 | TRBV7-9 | CASRVDREETQYF | TGTGCCAGCAGGGTGGACAGGGAAGAGACCCAGTACTTC
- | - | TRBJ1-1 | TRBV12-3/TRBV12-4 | CASSFGPEAFF | TGTGCCAGCAGTTTTGGGCCCGAAGCTTTCTTT
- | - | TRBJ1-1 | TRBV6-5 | CASSYSGSGNTEAFF | TGTGCCAGCAGTTACTCAGGGAGTGGGAACACTGAAGCTTTCTTT
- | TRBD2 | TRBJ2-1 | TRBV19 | CASKRAGGVNEQFF | TGTGCCAGTAAACGAGCGGGAGGGGTCAATGAGCAGTTCTTC
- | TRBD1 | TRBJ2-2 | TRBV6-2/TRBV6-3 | CASSDRDRLTGELFF | TGTGCCAGCAGCGACCGGGACAGACTCACCGGGGAGCTGTTTTTT
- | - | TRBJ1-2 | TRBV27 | CASSSFIRGTNYGYTF | TGTGCCAGCAGTTCATTTATCAGGGGTACTAACTATGGCTACACCTTC
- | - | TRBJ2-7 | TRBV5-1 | CASSLDTPAYEQYF | TGCGCCAGCAGCTTGGACACCCCTGCCTACGAGCAGTACTTC
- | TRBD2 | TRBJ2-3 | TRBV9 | CASSVGVAGGRDTQYF | TGTGCCAGCAGCGTAGGTGTTGCGGGAGGAAGAGATACGCAGTATTTT
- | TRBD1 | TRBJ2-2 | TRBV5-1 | CASSATTGLTGELFF | TGCGCCAGCAGCGCAACGACAGGGCTCACCGGGGAGCTGTTTTTT
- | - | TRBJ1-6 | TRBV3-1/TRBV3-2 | CASSLGLGAANSPLHF | TGTGCCAGCAGCCTGGGGTTGGGGGCAGCAAATTCACCCCTCCACTTT
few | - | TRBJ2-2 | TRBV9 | CASSVVSGVTGELFF | TGTGCCAGCAGCGTAGTGTCAGGGGTCACCGGGGAGCTGTTTTTT
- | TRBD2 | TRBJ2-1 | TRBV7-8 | CASSRDVSGSGNEQFF | TGTGCCAGCAGCCGAGACGTTAGCGGGAGCGGCAATGAGCAGTTCTTC